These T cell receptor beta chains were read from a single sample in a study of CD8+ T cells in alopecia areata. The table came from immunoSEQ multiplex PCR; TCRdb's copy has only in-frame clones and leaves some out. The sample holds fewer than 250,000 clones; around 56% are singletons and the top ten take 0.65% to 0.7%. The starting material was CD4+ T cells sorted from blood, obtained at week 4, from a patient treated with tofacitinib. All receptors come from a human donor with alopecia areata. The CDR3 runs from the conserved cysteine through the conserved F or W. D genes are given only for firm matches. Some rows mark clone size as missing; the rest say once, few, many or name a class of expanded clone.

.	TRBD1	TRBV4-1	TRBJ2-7	TGCGCCAGCAGCCAAGTTCCCCAACGGACAGGGGGACTAAACGAGCAGTACTTC	CASSQVPQRTGGLNEQYF
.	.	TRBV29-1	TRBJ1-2	TGCAGCGTTCTTCTAACGGCAGCAAACTATGGCTACACCTTC	CSVLLTAANYGYTF
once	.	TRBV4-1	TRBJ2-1	TGCGCCAGCAGTCCTCCAGGAGCGAGCTCCTACAATGAGCAGTTCTTC	CASSPPGASSYNEQFF
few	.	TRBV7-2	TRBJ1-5	TGTGCCAGCAGCTTAGCGGGGCAGCCCCAGCATTTT	CASSLAGQPQHF
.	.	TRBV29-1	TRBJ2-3	TGCAGCGTCTATCGGGGACTGACAGATACGCAGTATTTT	CSVYRGLTDTQYF
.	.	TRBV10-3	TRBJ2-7	TGTGCCATCAGTGAGTCAAGTCTCTACGAGCAGTACTTC	CAISESSLYEQYF
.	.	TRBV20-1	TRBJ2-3	TGCAGTGTTCAGCGGGCAGATACGCAGTATTTT	CSVQRADTQYF
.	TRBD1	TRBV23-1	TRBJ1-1	TGCGCCAGCAGTCAGGGGTCCCACGACAGGGGAAACCCCCCATGCGCTGAAGCTTTCTTT	CASSQGSHDRGNPPCAEAFF
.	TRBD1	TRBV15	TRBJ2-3	TGTGCCACCAGCAGAGGGACAGGGAGCACAGATACGCAGTATTTT	CATSRGTGSTDTQYF
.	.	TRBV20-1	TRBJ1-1	TGCAGTGCTAGAGTGCGCGCTGAAGCTTTCTTT	CSARVRAEAFF
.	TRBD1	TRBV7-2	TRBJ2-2	TGTGCCAGCAGCCTTGGACAGGGGAAGCTGTTTTTT	CASSLGQGKLFF
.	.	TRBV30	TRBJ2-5	TGTGCCTGGAGTGTACGGGGTTTTGGGGAGACCCAGTACTTC	CAWSVRGFGETQYF
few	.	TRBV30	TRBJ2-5	TGTGCCTGGAGTGGAGAGACCCAGTACTTC	CAWSGETQYF
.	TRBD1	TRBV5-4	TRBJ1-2	TGTGCCAGCAGCCTTGACAGGGGAAAGGGTGGCTACACCTTC	CASSLDRGKGGYTF
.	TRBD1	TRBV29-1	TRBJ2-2	TGCAGCGGCCGACAGGGGGTCAACACCGGGGAGCTGTTTTTT	CSGRQGVNTGELFF
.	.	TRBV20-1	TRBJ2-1	TGCAGTGCTAGAGCCCATGAGCAGTTCTTC	CSARAHEQFF
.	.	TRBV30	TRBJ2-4	TGTGCCTTACAGGGATTAGCGGGCATTCAGTACTTC	CALQGLAGIQYF